The 10 T cell receptor beta chains in this list originate from one sample, sequenced in a study of cytomegalovirus exposure and HLA in healthy donors. The PCR contained 60 Vbeta and 13 Jbeta primers. Assay used: immunoSEQ multiplex PCR; TCRdb lists only in-frame clones, some missing. Of 150,000 to 200,000 clones detected, 80% to 90% appear once; the ten largest clones hold over 2%. Sequenced input: PBMCs. These receptors came from a man under 40 in good health and CMV-seropositive.

The J gene is TRBJ2-7, the V gene TRBV2; 7 bases align to TRBD2. The CDR3 is made up of 13 amino acids. Germline CDR1 SNHLY, CDR2 FYNNEI. V lost 5 bases to trimming and J lost 4 bases; unmatched junction nucleotides: 5. The CDR3 DNA sequence: TGTGCCAGCAGTAGAATTAGCGGGTACGAGCAGTACTTC. Encoded protein: CASSRISGYEQYF.

This rearrangement joins TRBV29-1 to TRBJ1-2, with D tentatively TRBD1 (6 bases). Trimming stripped 7 bases from V and 6 bases from J, with 15 bases between. This CDR3 has 12 amino acids. CDR1 and CDR2 (germline): SQVTM, ANQGSEA. This CDR3 is CSALTGTNGYTF. The DNA for the CDR3 is TGCAGCGCCCTGACAGGAACTAATGGCTACACCTTC. The full variable domain, rest sourced from reference TRBV29-1 and TRBJ1-2, is SAVISQKPSRDICQRGTSLTIQCQVDSQVTMMFWYRQQPGQSLTLIATANQGSEATYESGFVIDKFPISRPNLTFSTLTVSNMSPEDSSIYLCSALTGTNGYTFGSGTRLTVV.

CDR3 protein: CASSMGGTSKYEQYV. For the CDR3, the DNA is TGTGCCAGCAGCATGGGCGGGACTAGCAAGTACGAGCAGTACGTC. The chain is built from TRBV7-9 and TRBJ2-7; TRBD2 agrees at 9 bases. The CDR3 runs to 15 residues. CDR1 and CDR2 (germline): SEHNR, FQNEAQ (reference sequence). V lost 5 bases, J lost 4 bases, and 9 bases stayed unmatched.

This chain joins TRBV18 and TRBJ2-7; the D gene is possibly TRBD1 (6 bases). Germline V gene sequence: CDR1 KGHSH, CDR2 LQKENI. This CDR3 has 13 residues. The V and J ends lost 11 bases and 3 bases respectively, with 17 bases between them. The chain's CDR3 is CARLGTSFYEQYV. CDR3 sequence (DNA): TGTGCCCGTTTAGGGACATCTTTCTACGAGCAGTACGTC.

The rearrangement joins TRBV5-8 to TRBJ2-1; TRBD2 agrees at 10 bases. The trim removed 4 bases at V and 4 bases at J, leaving 8 bases unmatched. The CDR3 spans 16 residues. Germline CDR1 SGHTS, CDR2 YDEGEE. The CDR3 coding sequence is TGTGCCAGCAGCCATAGAAGCGGGAGGGGGTACAATGAGCAGTTCTTC. Its translation is CASSHRSGRGYNEQFF.

The rearrangement uses TRBV5-4 and TRBJ1-4, with 9 positions matching TRBD1. The trim removed 4 bases at V and 5 bases at J, leaving 9 bases unmatched. The CDR3 length is 16 residues. Germline V lookup: CDR1 SGHNT, CDR2 YYREEE (reference sequence). In nucleotides, the CDR3 is TGTGCCAGCAGCCAAATCCTCGGGACAGGGAATGAAAAACTGTTTTTT. Translated, it gives CASSQILGTGNEKLFF.

The chain links TRBV11-3 to TRBJ2-1; 8 bases fit TRBD2. Per the germline V gene, CDR1 is SGHNT and CDR2 is YENEEA. With 5 bases clipped from V and 7 bases from J, the junction kept 7 bases outside the gene matches. The CDR3 runs 14 residues. CDR3 in DNA: TGTGCCAGCAGCGAAAAGCGGGAGAGAAATGAGCAGTTCTTC. As protein: CASSEKRERNEQFF.

This clone has more than one count but fewer than ten. The chain employs TRBV5-6 and TRBJ2-1; TRBD2 matches 7 bases. The V gene end was trimmed by 2 bases and the J gene end by 5 bases; junction bases not matched to a gene: 10. Germline V gene lookup returns CDR1 SGHDT and CDR2 YYEEEE. The CDR3 has 16 amino acids. CDR3 sequence: CASSFLSSGLNNEQFF. The CDR3 coding sequence is TGTGCCAGCAGCTTCCTCTCTAGCGGCCTAAACAATGAGCAGTTCTTC.

This rearrangement joins TRBV7-9 to TRBJ1-5; no clear D gene. From germline, CDR1 is SEHNR and CDR2 FQNEAQ (reference sequence). V was pared by 2 bases and J by 4 bases, with 9 bases between. The CDR3 extends over 14 amino acids. The CDR3, as DNA: TGTGCCAGCAGCTTAATTGGCGGGAATCAGCCCCAGCATTTT. Amino acid sequence: CASSLIGGNQPQHF.

In the case of this clone: A junction boundary mismatches the germline segment, possibly from a read error. The chain couples TRBV5-6 to TRBJ2-1; tentatively, D is TRBD2 (6 bases). Germline CDR1 is SGHDT and CDR2 is YYEEEE. CDR3 length: 11 residues. The CDR3 coding sequence is TGTGCCAGCAGCTCGTCGGGACTCCTGATCTTC. Encoded protein: CASSSSGLLIF.